This T cell receptor (beta chain) was recovered during a study of cytomegalovirus exposure and HLA in healthy donors. Method: immunoSEQ multiplex PCR; TCRdb's copy keeps in-frame clones and lacks some. Found here are a few hundred thousand clones, roughly 83% of them singletons; the top ten hold around 15%. Germline values: CDR1 MNHEY, CDR2 SVGAGI. The germline V and J ends were trimmed by 5 bases and 5 bases, with 7 bases remaining between them. The CDR3 sequence is 12 residues long. This TCR derives from a woman aged 30 to 39 in good health and CMV-seropositive. The chain uses TRBV6-5 and TRBJ1-5; D gene uncertain. The sequencing sample was made of PBMCs. CDR3 DNA sequence: TGTGCCAGCAGTCGCCCCGATCAGCCCCAGCATTTT. It yields the protein CASSRPDQPQHF.